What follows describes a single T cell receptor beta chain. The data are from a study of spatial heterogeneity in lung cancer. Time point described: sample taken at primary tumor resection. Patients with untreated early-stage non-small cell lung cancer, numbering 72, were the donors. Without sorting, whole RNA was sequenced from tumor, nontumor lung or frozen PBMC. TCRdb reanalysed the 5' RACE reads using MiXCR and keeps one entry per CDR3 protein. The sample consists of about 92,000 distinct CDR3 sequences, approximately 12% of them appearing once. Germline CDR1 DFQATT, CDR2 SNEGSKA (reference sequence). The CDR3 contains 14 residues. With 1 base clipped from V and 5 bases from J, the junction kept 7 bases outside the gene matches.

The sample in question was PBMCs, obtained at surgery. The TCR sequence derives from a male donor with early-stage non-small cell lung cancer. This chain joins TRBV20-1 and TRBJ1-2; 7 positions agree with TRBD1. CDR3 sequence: CSARAVGGRYGYTF. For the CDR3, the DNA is TGCAGTGCTAGAGCTGTAGGGGGCAGATATGGCTACACCTTC.